These 9 T cell receptor beta chains were sequenced from one sample in a study of OX40 agonist ivuxolimab in advanced cancers. Sequencing was performed with immunoSEQ multiplex PCR; in TCRdb, only in-frame clones are kept and a portion is missing. The sample lists 60,000 to 90,000 clones; 84% were seen once. The material sequenced was CD4+ or CD8+ T cells sorted from blood, taken in a trial of the OX40 agonist ivuxolimab. The receptors were gathered from an adult with an advanced solid tumor such as melanoma, head and neck, liver or kidney cancer.

CDR3 bases: TGTGCCACCCATATTCATTTGAACACTGAAGCTTTCTTT. Translated, it gives CATHIHLNTEAFF. The V gene is TRBV2, the J gene TRBJ1-1; unclear D gene. The V gene's germline CDR1 is SNHLY and CDR2 FYNNEI. V gave up 10 bases and J gave up 0 bases, with 12 bases separating them. The CDR3 has 13 residues.

The V and J genes are TRBV11-2 and TRBJ2-5; 9 nucleotides align to TRBD2. Trimming took 5 bases from V and 4 from J; bases not matched to a gene: 11. This CDR3 comprises 16 residues. Germline V CDR1 and CDR2: SGHAT, FQNNGV. Here the CDR3 reads CASSPNLAGLRETQYF. The CDR3 DNA sequence: TGTGCCAGCAGCCCAAACCTAGCGGGGCTCAGAGAGACCCAGTACTTC.

The chain is built from TRBV2 and TRBJ2-6; D may correspond to TRBD1 or TRBD2 (5 bases each). V was clipped by 6 bases and J by 0 bases, with 18 bases between them. The CDR3 sequence is 18 residues long. Germline V lookup: CDR1 SNHLY, CDR2 FYNNEI. The chain's CDR3 is CASRGRIMAASGANVLTF. DNA of the CDR3: TGTGCCAGCAGGGGACGGATTATGGCGGCCTCTGGGGCCAACGTCCTGACTTTC.

This clone was observed once. The chain combines TRBV30 with TRBJ2-3; D ambiguous. Trimming took off 1 base at V and 6 bases at J, with 11 bases between the two ends. The CDR3 totals 13 residues. In germline, CDR1 is GTSNPN, CDR2 SVGIG (reference sequence). CDR3 sequence reads: CAWSGLRFDTQYF. CDR3 nucleotide sequence: TGTGCCTGGAGTGGCCTGAGGTTCGATACGCAGTATTTT.

V and J are TRBV5-1 and TRBJ1-3, with D maybe TRBD1 (5 bases). CDR3 size: 14 residues. Germline CDR1 reads SGHRS; CDR2 reads YFSETQ. V lost 5 bases to trimming and J lost 6 bases, with 15 bases between them. CDR3: CASREGSPQNTIYF. Here the CDR3 DNA reads TGCGCCAGCAGGGAGGGGTCCCCTCAAAACACCATATATTTT.

The V and J genes are TRBV7-2 and TRBJ2-5, with 7 bases aligning to TRBD1. V trimming: 5 bases; J trimming: 1 base; junction bases outside the gene matches: 7. This CDR3 has 15 amino acids. Germline-derived CDR1 and CDR2 are SGHTA and FQGNSA. The DNA for the CDR3 is TGTGCCAGCAGCCCCCTCAGGGGGACCCAAGAGACCCAGTACTTC. As protein: CASSPLRGTQETQYF.

The rearrangement joins TRBV28 to TRBJ2-7, with D unresolved. CDR3 length: 13 residues. CDR1 and CDR2 (germline): MDHEN, SYDVKM. Trimming left V 10 bases short and J 2 bases short, with 15 bases between. DNA for the CDR3: TGTGCCACCGTTCGGCCCAGCCCCTACGAGCAGTACTTC. Protein sequence: CATVRPSPYEQYF. The full variable domain, rest sourced from reference TRBV28 and TRBJ2-7, is DVKVTQSSRYLVKRTGEKVFLECVQDMDHENMFWYRQDPGLGLRLIYFSYDVKMKEKGDIPEGYSVSREKKERFSLILESASTNQTSMYLCATVRPSPYEQYFGPGTRLTVT.

This clone was observed a single time. V gene TRBV28 combines with J gene TRBJ1-5, with TRBD1 matching 8 bases. The trim removed 6 bases at V and 5 bases at J, leaving 6 bases unmatched. CDR3 length: 14 residues. Germline V gene data show CDR1 as MDHEN and CDR2 as SYDVKM. The CDR3 loop reads CASRPTGDHQPQHF. CDR3 bases: TGTGCCAGCAGGCCGACAGGGGATCATCAGCCCCAGCATTTT.

This chain connects TRBV5-1 to TRBJ1-2, with D perhaps matching TRBD1 (6 bases). The CDR3 sequence is 19 residues long. Trimming took 4 bases from V and 4 from J, leaving 29 bases between them. The germline gives CDR1 SGHRS, CDR2 YFSETQ. The CDR3 DNA is TGCGCCAGCAGCCTTAACCCGCAGGGGAGGCAGCTTGACGGCTATGGCTACACCTTC. Its translation is CASSLNPQGRQLDGYGYTF.